This TCR beta chain was sequenced in a study of T cell responses to AZD1222 COVID-19 vaccine. Overall study findings and caveats: Possibly, clonal diversity was underestimated; donors were largely white British and included more females. Following two doses of AZD1222, Spike-specific TCR breadth and depth rose. Among those given AZD1222, only 6 or 7 were seropositive at baseline. Nearly half of the spike-specific TCRs reportedly recognize variant regions that carry no mutations.

The V and J ends lost 4 bases and 8 bases, in that order; junction bases with no gene match: 8. Germline V gene sequence: CDR1 SGHRS, CDR2 YFSETQ. This CDR3 spans 15 amino acids. As to this clone: The antigen is not known.

TCRdb keeps only in-frame clones here, not all; method: immunoSEQ multiplex PCR. The sample has 35,000 to 50,000 clones, roughly 77% seen once. The clonotype comes from an adult who received the MenACWY meningococcal vaccine as a control. This chain connects TRBV5-1 to TRBJ2-6; 8 bases align to TRBD1. The sample consisted of peripheral blood, taken 28 days after the second dose of the MenACWY control vaccine. The CDR3 DNA reads as TGCGCCAGCAGCCAAGGACAGGGTGGAACCAACGTCCTGACTTTC. Its translation: CASSQGQGGTNVLTF.